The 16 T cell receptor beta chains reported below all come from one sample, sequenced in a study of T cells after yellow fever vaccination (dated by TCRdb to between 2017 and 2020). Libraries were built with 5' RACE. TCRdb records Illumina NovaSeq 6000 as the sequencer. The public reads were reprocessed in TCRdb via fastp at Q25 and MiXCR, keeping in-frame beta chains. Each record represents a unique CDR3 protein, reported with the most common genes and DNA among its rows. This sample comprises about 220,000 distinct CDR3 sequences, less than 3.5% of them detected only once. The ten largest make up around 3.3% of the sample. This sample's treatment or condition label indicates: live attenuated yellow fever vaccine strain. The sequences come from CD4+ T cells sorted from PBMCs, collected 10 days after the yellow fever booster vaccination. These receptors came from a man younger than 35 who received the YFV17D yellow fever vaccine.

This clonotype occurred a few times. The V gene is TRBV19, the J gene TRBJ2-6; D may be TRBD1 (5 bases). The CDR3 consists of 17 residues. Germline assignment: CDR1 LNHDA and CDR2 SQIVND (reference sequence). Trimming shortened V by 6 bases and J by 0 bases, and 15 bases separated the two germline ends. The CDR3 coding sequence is TGTGCCAGTAGGACCAGGCAGGGCCTCTCTGGGGCCAACGTCCTGACTTTC. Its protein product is CASRTRQGLSGANVLTF.

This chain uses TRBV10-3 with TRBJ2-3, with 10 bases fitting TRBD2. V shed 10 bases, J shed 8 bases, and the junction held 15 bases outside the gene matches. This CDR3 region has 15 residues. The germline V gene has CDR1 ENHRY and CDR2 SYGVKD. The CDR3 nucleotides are TGTGCCACCGCAGAGATAGCGGGGGGATCGGGTACGCAGTATTTT. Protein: CATAEIAGGSGTQYF.

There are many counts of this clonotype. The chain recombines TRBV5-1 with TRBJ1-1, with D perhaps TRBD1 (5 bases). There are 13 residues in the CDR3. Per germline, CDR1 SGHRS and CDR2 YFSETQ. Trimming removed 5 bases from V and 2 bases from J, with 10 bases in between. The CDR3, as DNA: TGCGCCAGCAGGCCACAGGTAAACACTGAAGCTTTCTTT. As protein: CASRPQVNTEAFF. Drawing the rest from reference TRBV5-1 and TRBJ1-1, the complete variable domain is KAGVTQTPRYLIKTRGQQVTLSCSPISGHRSVSWYQQTPGQGLQFLFEYFSETQRNKGNFPGRFSGRQFSNSRSEMNVSTLELGDSALYLCASRPQVNTEAFFGQGTRLTVV.

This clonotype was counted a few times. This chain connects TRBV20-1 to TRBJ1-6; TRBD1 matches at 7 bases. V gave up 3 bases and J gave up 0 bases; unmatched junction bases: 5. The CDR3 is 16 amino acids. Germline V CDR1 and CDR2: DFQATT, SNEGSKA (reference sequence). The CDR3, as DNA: TGCAGTGCTAGTGGGGACAGAAGCTCCTATAATTCACCCCTCCACTTT. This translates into CSASGDRSSYNSPLHF.

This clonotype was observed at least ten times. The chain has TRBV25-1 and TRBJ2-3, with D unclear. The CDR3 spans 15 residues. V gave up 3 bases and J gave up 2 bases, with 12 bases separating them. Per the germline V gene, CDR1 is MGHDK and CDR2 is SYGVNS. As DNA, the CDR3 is TGTGCCAGCAGTGATGTTGGGTCTCTCACAGATACGCAGTATTTT. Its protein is CASSDVGSLTDTQYF.

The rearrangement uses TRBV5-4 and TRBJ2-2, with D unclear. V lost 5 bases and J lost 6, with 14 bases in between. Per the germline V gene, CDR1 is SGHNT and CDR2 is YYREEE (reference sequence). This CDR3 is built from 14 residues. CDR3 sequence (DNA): TGTGCCAGCAGGACGGCCCCGGCGGCCGGGGAGCTGTTTTTT. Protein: CASRTAPAAGELFF. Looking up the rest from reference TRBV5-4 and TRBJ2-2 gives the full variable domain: ETGVTQSPTHLIKTRGQQVTLRCSSQSGHNTVSWYQQALGQGPQFIFQYYREEENGRGNFPPRFSGLQFPNYSSELNVNALELDDSALYLCASRTAPAAGELFFGEGSRLTVL.

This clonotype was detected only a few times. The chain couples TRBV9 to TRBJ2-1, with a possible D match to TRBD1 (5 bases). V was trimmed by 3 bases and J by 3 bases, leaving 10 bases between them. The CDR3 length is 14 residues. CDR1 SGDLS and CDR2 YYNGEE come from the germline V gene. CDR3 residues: CASSERGNYNEQFF. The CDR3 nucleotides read TGTGCCAGCAGCGAAAGGGGAAACTACAATGAGCAGTTCTTC. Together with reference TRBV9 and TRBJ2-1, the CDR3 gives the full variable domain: DSGVTQTPKHLITATGQRVTLRCSPRSGDLSVYWYQQSLDQGLQFLIQYYNGEERAKGNILERFSAQQFPDLHSELNLSSLELGDSALYFCASSERGNYNEQFFGPGTRLTVL.

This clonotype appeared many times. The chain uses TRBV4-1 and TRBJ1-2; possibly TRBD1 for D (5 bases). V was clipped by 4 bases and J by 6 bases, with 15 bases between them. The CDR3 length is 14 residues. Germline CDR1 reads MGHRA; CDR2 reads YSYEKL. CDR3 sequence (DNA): TGCGCCAGCAGCCCGGGACCCAGAAACGATGGCTACACCTTC. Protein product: CASSPGPRNDGYTF.

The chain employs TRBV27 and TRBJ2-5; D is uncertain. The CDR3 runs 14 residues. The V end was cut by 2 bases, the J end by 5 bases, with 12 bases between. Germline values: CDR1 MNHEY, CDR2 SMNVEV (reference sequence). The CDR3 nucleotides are TGTGCCAGCAGTTTAAGGGTGTCTCGGGAGACCCAGTACTTC. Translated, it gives CASSLRVSRETQYF.

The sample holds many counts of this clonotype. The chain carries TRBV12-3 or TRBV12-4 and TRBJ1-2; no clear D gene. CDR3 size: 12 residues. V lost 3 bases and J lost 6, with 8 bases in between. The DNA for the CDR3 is TGTGCCAGCAGTTTTCGGACCCATGGCTACACCTTC. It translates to CASSFRTHGYTF.

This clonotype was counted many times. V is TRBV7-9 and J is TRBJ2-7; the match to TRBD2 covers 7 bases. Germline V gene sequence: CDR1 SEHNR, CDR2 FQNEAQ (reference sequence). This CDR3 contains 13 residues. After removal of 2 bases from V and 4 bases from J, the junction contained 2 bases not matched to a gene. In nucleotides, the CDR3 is TGTGCCAGCAGCTTATCCGGGGGGTACGAGCAGTACTTC. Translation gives CASSLSGGYEQYF.

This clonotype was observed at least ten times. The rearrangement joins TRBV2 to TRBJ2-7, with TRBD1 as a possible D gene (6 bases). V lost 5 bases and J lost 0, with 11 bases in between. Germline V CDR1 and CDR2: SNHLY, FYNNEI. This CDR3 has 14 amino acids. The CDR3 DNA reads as TGTGCCAGCAGTAGCAGGGGAAGCTCCTACGAGCAGTACTTC. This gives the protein CASSSRGSSYEQYF.

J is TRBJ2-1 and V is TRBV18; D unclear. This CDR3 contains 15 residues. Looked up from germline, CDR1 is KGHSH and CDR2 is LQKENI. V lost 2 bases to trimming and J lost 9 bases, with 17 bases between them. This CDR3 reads CASSPAIVGVVEQFF. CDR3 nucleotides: TGTGCCAGCTCACCAGCCATTGTTGGTGTGGTTGAGCAGTTCTTC.

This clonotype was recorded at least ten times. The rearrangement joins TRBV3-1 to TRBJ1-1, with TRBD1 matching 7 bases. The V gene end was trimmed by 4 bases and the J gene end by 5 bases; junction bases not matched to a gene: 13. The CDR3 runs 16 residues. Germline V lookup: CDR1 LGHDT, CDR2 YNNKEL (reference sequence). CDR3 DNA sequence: TGTGCCAGCAGCCCCCGAACCACAGGGGAGGGAACTGAAGCTTTCTTT. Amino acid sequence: CASSPRTTGEGTEAFF.

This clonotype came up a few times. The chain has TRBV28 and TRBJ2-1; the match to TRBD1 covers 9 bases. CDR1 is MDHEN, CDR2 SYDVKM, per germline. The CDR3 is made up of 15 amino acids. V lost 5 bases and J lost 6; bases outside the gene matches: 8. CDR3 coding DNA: TGTGCCAGCAGTCTCCCGGGACAGGGATCCAATGAGCAGTTCTTC. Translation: CASSLPGQGSNEQFF.

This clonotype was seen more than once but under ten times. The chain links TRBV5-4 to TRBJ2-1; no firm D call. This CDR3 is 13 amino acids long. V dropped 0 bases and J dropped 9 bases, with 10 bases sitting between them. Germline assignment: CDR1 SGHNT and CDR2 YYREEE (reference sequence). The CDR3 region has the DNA TGTGCCAGCAGCTTGGAGGGTGGTGGTGAGCAGTTCTTC. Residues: CASSLEGGGEQFF.